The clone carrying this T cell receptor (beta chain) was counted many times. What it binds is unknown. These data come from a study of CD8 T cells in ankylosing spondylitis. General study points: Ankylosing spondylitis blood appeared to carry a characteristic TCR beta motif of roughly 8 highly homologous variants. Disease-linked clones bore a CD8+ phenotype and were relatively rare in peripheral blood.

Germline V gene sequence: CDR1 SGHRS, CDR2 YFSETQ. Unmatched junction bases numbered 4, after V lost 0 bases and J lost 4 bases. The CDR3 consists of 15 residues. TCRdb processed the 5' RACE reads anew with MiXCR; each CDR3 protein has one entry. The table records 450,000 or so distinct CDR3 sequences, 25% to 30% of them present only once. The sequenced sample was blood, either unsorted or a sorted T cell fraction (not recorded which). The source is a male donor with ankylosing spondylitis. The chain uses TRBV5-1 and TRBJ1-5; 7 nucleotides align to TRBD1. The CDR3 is CASSLEGARNQPQHF. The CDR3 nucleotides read TGCGCCAGCAGCTTGGAGGGGGCGAGGAATCAGCCCCAGCATTTT.